This T cell receptor beta chain was captured by sequencing in a study of technical replicates of blood from a handful of donors. The data were produced by immunoSEQ multiplex PCR, yet TCRdb's version contains in-frame clones alone and is incomplete. The sample includes tens of thousands of clones, just over 90% of them seen just once. Trimming pared 5 bases from V and 10 bases from J, leaving 15 bases between. In germline, CDR1 is WNHNN, CDR2 SYGVQD (reference sequence). This CDR3 region has 13 residues. The sequence came from a human donor in good health. The sample taken for sequencing was T cells isolated from PBMCs. This chain uses TRBV10-1 with TRBJ2-1, with D possibly TRBD2 on 5 matching bases. DNA of the CDR3: TGCGCCAGCAGTCCCTCTCCCAGCGGAGAGCAGTTCTTC. Amino acid sequence: CASSPSPSGEQFF.